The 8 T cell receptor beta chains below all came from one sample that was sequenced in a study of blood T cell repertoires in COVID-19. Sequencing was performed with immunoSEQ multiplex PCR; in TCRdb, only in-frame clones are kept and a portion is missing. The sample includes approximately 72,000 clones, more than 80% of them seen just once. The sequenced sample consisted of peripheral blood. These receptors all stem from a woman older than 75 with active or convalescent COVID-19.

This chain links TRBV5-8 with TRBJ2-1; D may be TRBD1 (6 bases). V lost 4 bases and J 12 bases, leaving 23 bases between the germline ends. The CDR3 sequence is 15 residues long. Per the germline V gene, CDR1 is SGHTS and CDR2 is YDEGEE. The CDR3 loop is CASSPSTGRVQGQFF. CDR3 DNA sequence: TGTGCCAGCAGCCCTTCGACAGGCCGCGTCCAAGGGCAGTTCTTC.

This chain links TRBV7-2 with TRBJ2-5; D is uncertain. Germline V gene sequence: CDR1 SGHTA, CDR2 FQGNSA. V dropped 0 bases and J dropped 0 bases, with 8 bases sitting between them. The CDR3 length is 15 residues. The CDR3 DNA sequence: TGTGCCAGCAGCTTAGCCCGACTGAACCAAGAGACCCAGTACTTC. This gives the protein CASSLARLNQETQYF.

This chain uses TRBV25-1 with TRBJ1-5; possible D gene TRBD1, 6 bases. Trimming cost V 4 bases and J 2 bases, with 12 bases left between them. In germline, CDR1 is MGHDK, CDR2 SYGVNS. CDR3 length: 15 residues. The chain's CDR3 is CASSGTGSGNQPQHF. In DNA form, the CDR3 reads TGTGCCAGCAGTGGAACAGGGTCGGGCAATCAGCCCCAGCATTTT.

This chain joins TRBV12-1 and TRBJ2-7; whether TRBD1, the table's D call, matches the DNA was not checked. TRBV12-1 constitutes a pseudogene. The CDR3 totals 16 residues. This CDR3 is CASCPDGQGFSYEQYF. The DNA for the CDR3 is TGTGCCAGCTGCCCAGACGGACAGGGGTTTTCCTACGAGCAGTACTTC.

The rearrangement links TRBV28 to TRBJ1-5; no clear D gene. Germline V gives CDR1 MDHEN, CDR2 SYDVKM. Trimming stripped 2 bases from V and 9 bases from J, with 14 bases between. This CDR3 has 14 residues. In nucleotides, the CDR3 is TGTGCCAGCAGTTTAAGCCGACTTCGAGGGCCCCAGCATTTT. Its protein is CASSLSRLRGPQHF.

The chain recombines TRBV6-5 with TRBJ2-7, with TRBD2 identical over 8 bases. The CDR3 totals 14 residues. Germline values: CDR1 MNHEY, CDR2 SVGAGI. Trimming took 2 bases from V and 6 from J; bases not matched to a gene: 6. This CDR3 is CASSYTSGRIEQYF. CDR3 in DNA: TGTGCCAGCAGTTACACTAGCGGCCGCATCGAGCAGTACTTC.

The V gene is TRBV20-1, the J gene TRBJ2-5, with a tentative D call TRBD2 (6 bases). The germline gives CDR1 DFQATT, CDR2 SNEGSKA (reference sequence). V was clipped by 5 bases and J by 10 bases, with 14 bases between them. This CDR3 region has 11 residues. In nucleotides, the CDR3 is TGCAGTGCTCTCCTCCGGGGGAGCCAGTACTTC. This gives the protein CSALLRGSQYF.

CDR3 in DNA: TGTGCCAGCAGTTTATGGGGGCGGACTAGCAATGAGCAGTTCTTC. Its translation: CASSLWGRTSNEQFF. The gene calls are TRBV28 and TRBJ2-1, with TRBD2 matching 7 bases. Germline V gene lookup returns CDR1 MDHEN and CDR2 SYDVKM. There are 15 residues in the CDR3. The V and J ends lost 0 bases and 6 bases, in that order; junction bases with no gene match: 5.